The clone carrying this T cell receptor (beta chain) was seen a handful of times. The sample comes from a study of CD4 and CD8 cells across lung adenocarcinoma regions. Each CDR3 protein is one row after TCRdb ran MiXCR on the PCR reads. The sample records around 15,000 distinct CDR3 sequences, 35% to 55% being singletons. Per the germline V gene, CDR1 is WSHSY and CDR2 is SAAADI. The V and J ends lost 3 bases and 3 bases respectively, with 16 bases between them. The CDR3 runs to 16 residues. Sample: CD4+ T cells from the center of a lung tumor. The chain carries TRBV10-2 and TRBJ2-3; D possibly uses TRBD1 or TRBD2 (5 bases each). The sequence was obtained from a male donor with lung adenocarcinoma. The CD4 and CD8 labels of this study may be unreliable. CDR3 DNA: TGCGCCAGCAGTGATGGGGGTGTTGTCCCAACAGATACGCAGTATTTT. It specifies CASSDGGVVPTDTQYF.